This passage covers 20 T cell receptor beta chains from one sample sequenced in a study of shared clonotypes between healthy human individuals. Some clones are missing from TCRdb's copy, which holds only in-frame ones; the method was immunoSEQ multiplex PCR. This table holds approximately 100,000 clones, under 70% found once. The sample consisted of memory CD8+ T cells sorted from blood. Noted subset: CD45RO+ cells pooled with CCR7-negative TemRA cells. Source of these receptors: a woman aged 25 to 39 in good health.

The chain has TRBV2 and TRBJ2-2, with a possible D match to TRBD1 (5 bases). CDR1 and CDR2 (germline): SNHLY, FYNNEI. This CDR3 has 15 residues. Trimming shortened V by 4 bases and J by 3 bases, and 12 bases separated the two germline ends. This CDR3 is CASSGGVVYTGELFF. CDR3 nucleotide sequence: TGTGCCAGCAGTGGGGGCGTCGTTTACACCGGGGAGCTGTTTTTT.

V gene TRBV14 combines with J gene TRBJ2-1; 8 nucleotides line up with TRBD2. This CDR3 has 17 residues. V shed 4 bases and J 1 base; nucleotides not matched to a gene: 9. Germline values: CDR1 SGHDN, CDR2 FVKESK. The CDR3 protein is CASSLPEGLVSYNEQFF. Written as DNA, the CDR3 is TGTGCCAGCAGCCTCCCAGAGGGACTAGTGTCCTACAATGAGCAGTTCTTC.

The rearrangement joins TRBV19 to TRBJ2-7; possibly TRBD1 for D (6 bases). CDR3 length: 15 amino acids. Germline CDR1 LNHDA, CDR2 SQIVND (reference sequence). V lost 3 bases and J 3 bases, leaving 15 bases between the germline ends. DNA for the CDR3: TGTGCCAGTAGTATTCCCGGGACACCCGGCTACGAGCAGTACTTC. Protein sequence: CASSIPGTPGYEQYF.

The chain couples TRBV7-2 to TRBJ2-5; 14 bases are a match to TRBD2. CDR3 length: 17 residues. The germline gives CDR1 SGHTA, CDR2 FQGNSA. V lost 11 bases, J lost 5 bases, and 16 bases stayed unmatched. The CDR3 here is CADEAGTSGSMRETQYF. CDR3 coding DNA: TGTGCCGACGAGGCCGGGACTAGCGGGAGTATGAGGGAGACCCAGTACTTC.

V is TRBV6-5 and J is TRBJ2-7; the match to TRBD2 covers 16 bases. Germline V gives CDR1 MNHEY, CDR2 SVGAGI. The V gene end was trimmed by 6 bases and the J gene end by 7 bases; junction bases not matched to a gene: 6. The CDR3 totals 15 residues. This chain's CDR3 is CASRQGLAGGREQYF. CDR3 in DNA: TGTGCCAGCAGGCAGGGACTAGCGGGAGGGCGGGAGCAGTACTTC.

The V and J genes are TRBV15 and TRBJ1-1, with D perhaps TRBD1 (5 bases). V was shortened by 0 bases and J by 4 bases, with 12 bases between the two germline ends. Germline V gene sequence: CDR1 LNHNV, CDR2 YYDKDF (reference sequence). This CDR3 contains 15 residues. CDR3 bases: TGTGCCACCAGCAGAGATCCGGGGGTGGGCACTGAAGCTTTCTTT. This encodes CATSRDPGVGTEAFF.

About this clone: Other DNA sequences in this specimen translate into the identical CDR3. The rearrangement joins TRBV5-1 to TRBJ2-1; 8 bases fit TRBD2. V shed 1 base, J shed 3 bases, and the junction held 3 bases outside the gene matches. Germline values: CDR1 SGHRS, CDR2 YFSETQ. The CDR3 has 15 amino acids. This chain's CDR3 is CASSLSSGSYNEQFF. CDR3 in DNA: TGCGCCAGCAGCTTGTCCAGCGGGAGCTACAATGAGCAGTTCTTC.

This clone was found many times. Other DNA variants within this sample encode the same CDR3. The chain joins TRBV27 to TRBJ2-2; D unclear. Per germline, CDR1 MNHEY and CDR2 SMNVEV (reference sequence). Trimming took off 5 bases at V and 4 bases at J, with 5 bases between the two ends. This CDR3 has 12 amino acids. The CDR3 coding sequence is TGTGCCAGCAGTCCCCTCACCGGGGAGCTGTTTTTT. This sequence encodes CASSPLTGELFF.

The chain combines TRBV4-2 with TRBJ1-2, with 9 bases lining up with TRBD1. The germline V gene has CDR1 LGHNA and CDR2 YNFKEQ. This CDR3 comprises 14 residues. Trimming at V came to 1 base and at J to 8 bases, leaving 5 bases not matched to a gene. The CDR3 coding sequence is TGTGCCAGCAGCCAAGGGAGGGACAGGGAAGGCTACACCTTC. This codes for CASSQGRDREGYTF.

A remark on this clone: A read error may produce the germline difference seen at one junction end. In DNA form, the CDR3 reads TGTGCCAGCAGCATTCTTCCGGGGGGCGAGCCACTTTTC. Translating it yields CASSILPGGEPLF. J is TRBJ2-4 and V is TRBV7-3; a possible D gene is TRBD2 (7 bases). Germline CDR1 and CDR2: SGHTA and FQGTGA. The length of the CDR3 is 13 residues.

In nucleotides, the CDR3 is TGTGCCAGCAGCGAAGGAGGACTAGGACGCTCCTACAATGAGCAGTTCTTC. This sequence encodes CASSEGGLGRSYNEQFF. This chain links TRBV9 with TRBJ2-1, with 7 bases aligning to TRBD2. V was clipped by 3 bases and J by 0 bases; unmatched bases: 9. The CDR3 sequence is 17 residues long. Germline values: CDR1 SGDLS, CDR2 YYNGEE.

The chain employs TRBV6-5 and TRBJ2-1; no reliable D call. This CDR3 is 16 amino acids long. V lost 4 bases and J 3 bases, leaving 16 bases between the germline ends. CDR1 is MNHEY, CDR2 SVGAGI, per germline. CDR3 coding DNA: TGTGCCAGCAGTTTTAAAGGTCCTGTCCTCTACAATGAGCAGTTCTTC. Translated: CASSFKGPVLYNEQFF.

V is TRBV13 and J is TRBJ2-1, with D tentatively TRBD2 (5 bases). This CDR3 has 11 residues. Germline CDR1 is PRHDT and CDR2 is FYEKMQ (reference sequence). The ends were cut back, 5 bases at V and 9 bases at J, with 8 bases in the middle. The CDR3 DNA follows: TGTGCCAGCAGCCCTAGCAGTGAGCAGTTCTTC. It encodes CASSPSSEQFF.

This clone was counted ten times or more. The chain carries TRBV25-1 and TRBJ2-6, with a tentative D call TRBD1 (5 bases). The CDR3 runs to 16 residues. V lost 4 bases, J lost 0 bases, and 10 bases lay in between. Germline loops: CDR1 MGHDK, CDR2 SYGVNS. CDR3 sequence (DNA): TGTGCCAGCAGTGCTGGACATAGCTCTGGGGCCAACGTCCTGACTTTC. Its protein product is CASSAGHSSGANVLTF. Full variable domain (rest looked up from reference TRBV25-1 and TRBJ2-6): EADIYQTPRYLVIGTGKKITLECSQTMGHDKMYWYQQDPGMELHLIHYSYGVNSTEKGDLSSESTVSRIRTEHFPLTLESARPSHTSQYLCASSAGHSSGANVLTFGAGSRLTVL.

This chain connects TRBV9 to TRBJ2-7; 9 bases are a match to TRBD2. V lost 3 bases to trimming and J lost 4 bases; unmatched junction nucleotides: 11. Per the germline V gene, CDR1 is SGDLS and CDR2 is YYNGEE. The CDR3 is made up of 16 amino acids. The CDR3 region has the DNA TGTGCCAGCAGCGGCCTCGGGATAGCGGGAGTTTACGAGCAGTACTTC. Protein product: CASSGLGIAGVYEQYF.

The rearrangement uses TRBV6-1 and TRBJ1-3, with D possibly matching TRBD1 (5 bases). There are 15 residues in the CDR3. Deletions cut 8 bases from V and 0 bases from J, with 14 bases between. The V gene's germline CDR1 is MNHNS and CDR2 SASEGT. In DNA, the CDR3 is TGTGCCAGCGGAAATGGGGCAGACTCTGGAAACACCATATATTTT. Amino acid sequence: CASGNGADSGNTIYF.

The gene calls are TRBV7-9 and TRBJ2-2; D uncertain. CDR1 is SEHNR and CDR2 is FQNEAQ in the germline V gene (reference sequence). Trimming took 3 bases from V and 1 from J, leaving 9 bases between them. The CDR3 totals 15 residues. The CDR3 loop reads CASSFTEENTGELFF. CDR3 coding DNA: TGTGCCAGCAGCTTTACGGAAGAGAACACCGGGGAGCTGTTTTTT.

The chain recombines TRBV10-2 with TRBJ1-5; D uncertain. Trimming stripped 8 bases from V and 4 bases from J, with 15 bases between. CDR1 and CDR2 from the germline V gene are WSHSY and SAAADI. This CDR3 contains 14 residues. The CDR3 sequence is CASSETGYNQPQHF. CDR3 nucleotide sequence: TGCGCCAGCTCTGAAACTGGATATAATCAGCCCCAGCATTTT.

CDR3 nucleotide sequence: TGTGCCAGTAGTATTGTCGACAGGTTTTCAGTCTACGCTAACTATGGCTACACCTTC. As protein: CASSIVDRFSVYANYGYTF. V and J are TRBV19 and TRBJ1-2; D is perhaps TRBD1 (6 bases). Germline CDR1 reads LNHDA; CDR2 reads SQIVND (reference sequence). Trimming stripped 3 bases from V and 0 bases from J, with 23 bases between. The CDR3 has 19 amino acids.

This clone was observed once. The CDR3 DNA reads as TGCAGCGTTGGGAAGCTCAGGGCAGCGGCCGCACCCTACGAGCAGTACTTC. The encoded protein is CSVGKLRAAAAPYEQYF. The chain combines TRBV29-1 with TRBJ2-7, with D perhaps given as TRBD1 or TRBD2 (5 bases each). V lost 4 bases, J lost 2 bases, and 24 bases lay in between. Germline CDR1 SQVTM, CDR2 ANQGSEA. The CDR3 has 17 amino acids.